The rows below give T cell receptor beta chains drawn from one sample of a study of blood T cell repertoires in COVID-19. This table comes from immunoSEQ multiplex PCR, and its TCRdb copy is limited to in-frame clones, with some not included. The sample shows roughly 41,000 clones, about 87% of them seen only once. The sample consisted of peripheral blood. Receptors were obtained from a human donor in a cohort sampled during active COVID-19. The CDR3 runs from the conserved cysteine through the conserved F or W. The order of the fields is clone size, J gene, V gene, D gene, CDR3 length, CDR3 DNA, CDR3 protein. The D gene is left open where the match is weak. The size entry is marked missing in some rows and otherwise reads once, few, many or a size class.

NA | TRBJ2-3 | TRBV18 | TRBD2 | 15 | TGTGCCAGCTCACCACCGGGGGTAGCGGGAAATACGCAGTATTTT | CASSPPGVAGNTQYF
NA | TRBJ1-4 | TRBV6-5 | TRBD1 | 15 | TGTGCCAGCAGTTACCTCGGACAGGGCCACGAAAAACTGTTTTTT | CASSYLGQGHEKLFF
NA | TRBJ1-5 | TRBV6-5 | TRBD1 | 15 | TGTGCCAGCAGATTGACAGGGGGCTCGAATCAGCCCCAGCATTTT | CASRLTGGSNQPQHF
NA | TRBJ2-7 | TRBV5-1 | TRBD1 | 14 | TGCGCCAGCAGCCAGGGGACAGGGGCCTACGAGCAGTACTTC | CASSQGTGAYEQYF
NA | TRBJ1-1 | TRBV14 | NA | 14 | TGTGCCAGCAGCCAAGCTCAGAGAGGCACTGAAGCTTTCTTT | CASSQAQRGTEAFF
once | TRBJ2-2 | TRBV5-4 | TRBD1 | 15 | TGTGCCAGCAGCTACCCGGGACAGCGCACCGGGGAGCTGTTTTTT | CASSYPGQRTGELFF
once | TRBJ2-5 | TRBV30 | TRBD2 | 13 | TGTGCCGCCAGACTAGCGGGGGGTCAGACCCAGTACTTC | CAARLAGGQTQYF
NA | TRBJ1-2 | TRBV5-4 | NA | 16 | TGTGCCAGCAGCCCAGGGTGGACGGCGATTAACTATGGCTACACCTTC | CASSPGWTAINYGYTF
few | TRBJ2-3 | TRBV7-6 | TRBD2 | 16 | TGTGCCAGCAGCCCTAGCGGGTCTTCTAGCACAGATACGCAGTATTTT | CASSPSGSSSTDTQYF
NA | TRBJ2-5 | TRBV5-4 | TRBD2 | 15 | TGTGCCAGCAGCACCTCGAATAGCGGGGAAGAGACCCAGTACTTC | CASSTSNSGEETQYF
few | TRBJ2-7 | TRBV19 | NA | 14 | TGTGCCAGTAGTATAAACAGAGAACGGTACGAGCAGTACTTC | CASSINRERYEQYF
NA | TRBJ2-2 | TRBV19 | NA | 11 | TGTGCCGCTTGGGGGCCGGGGGAGCTGTTTTTT | CAAWGPGELFF
NA | TRBJ2-5 | TRBV7-2 | TRBD2 | 17 | TGTGCCAGCAGCTTTTTACTAGCGGGGGCCGGCAGGGAGACCCAGTACTTC | CASSFLLAGAGRETQYF
NA | TRBJ2-2 | TRBV9 | NA | 15 | TGTGCCAGCAGCGTAACGGGAGTGAGCACCGGGGAGCTGTTTTTT | CASSVTGVSTGELFF
NA | TRBJ2-3 | TRBV7-9 | TRBD2 | 15 | TGTGCCAGCAGCTTAGCGACTAGCGGCACAGATACGCAGTATTTT | CASSLATSGTDTQYF
few | TRBJ2-7 | TRBV7-3 | NA | 13 | TGTGCCAGCAGCCTAGGCCCGGAATACGAGCAGTACTTC | CASSLGPEYEQYF
NA | TRBJ2-2 | TRBV30 | NA | 17 | TGTGCCTGGAGTGTACGGCAATTTGACTTGAACACCGGGGAGCTGTTTTTT | CAWSVRQFDLNTGELFF
NA | TRBJ2-1 | TRBV7-9 | TRBD2 | 14 | TGTGCCAGCAGCTTAAGCGGGAGCTACAATGAGCAGTTCTTC | CASSLSGSYNEQFF
NA | TRBJ2-1 | TRBV6-5 | NA | 15 | TGTGCCAGCAGTTTTGACAGACCTGACTACAATGAGCAGTTCTTC | CASSFDRPDYNEQFF
NA | TRBJ2-7 | TRBV5-1 | TRBD2 | 15 | TGCGCCAGCAGCCCCTTCCTAGCGGGGGAGTACGAGCAGTACTTC | CASSPFLAGEYEQYF
NA | TRBJ2-7 | TRBV19 | TRBD1 | 16 | TGTGCCAGTAGTATTTTCCACAGGGGACCCTCCTACGAGCAGTACTTC | CASSIFHRGPSYEQYF
NA | TRBJ2-5 | TRBV27 | TRBD1 | 15 | TGTGCCAGCAGCCAGGGGACAGTCCCCCAAGAGACCCAGTACTTC | CASSQGTVPQETQYF